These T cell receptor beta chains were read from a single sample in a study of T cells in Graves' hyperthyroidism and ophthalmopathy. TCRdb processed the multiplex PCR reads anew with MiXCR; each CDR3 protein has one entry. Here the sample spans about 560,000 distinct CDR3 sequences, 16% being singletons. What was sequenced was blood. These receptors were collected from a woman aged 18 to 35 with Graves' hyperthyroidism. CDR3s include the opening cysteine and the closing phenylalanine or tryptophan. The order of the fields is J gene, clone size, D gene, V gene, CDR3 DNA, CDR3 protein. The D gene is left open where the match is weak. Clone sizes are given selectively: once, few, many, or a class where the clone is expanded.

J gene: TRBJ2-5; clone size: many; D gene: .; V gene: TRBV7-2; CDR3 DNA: TGTGCCAGCAGCTTACTGGCGTGGGGCAAGACCCAGTACTTC; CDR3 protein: CASSLLAWGKTQYF
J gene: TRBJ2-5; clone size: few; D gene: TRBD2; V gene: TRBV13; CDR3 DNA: TGTGCCAGCAGCCGCGGGAGTCTTCAAGAGACCCAGTACTTC; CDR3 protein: CASSRGSLQETQYF
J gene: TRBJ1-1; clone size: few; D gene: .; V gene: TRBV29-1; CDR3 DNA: TGCAGCGTTGCACGGTTGAACACTGAAGCTTTCTTT; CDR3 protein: CSVARLNTEAFF
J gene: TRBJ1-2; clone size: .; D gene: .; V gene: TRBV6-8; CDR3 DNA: TGTGCCAGCAGTTACAGTCGAGTAAGCTATGGCTACACCTTC; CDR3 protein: CASSYSRVSYGYTF
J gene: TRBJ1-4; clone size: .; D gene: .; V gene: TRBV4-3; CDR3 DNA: TGCGCCAGCAGCCAAGGACTTGCAACTAATGAAAAACTGTTTTTT; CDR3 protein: CASSQGLATNEKLFF
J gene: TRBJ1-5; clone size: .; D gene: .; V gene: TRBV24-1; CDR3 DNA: TGTGCCACCAGTGGGGGCGGTCAGCCCCAGCATTTT; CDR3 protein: CATSGGGQPQHF
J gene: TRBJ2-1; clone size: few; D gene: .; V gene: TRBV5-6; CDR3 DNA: TGTGCCAGCAGCTCTGTGGGCCCATACAATGAGCAGTTCTTC; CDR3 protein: CASSSVGPYNEQFF
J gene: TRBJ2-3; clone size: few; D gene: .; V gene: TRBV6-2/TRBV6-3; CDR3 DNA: TGTGCCAGCACCCGACCCGCCGGGGGCGAGAATACGCAGTATTTT; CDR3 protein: CASTRPAGGENTQYF
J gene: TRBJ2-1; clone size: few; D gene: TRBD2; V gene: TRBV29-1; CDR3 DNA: TGCAGCGTTGATGGGCGGGAGGGCTACAATGAGCAGTTCTTC; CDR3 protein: CSVDGREGYNEQFF
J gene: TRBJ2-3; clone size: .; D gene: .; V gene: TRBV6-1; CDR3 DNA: TGTGCCAGCTGGCGGGATACGCAGTATTTT; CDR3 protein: CASWRDTQYF
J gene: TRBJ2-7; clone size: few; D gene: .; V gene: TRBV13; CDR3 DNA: TGTGCCAGCAGCTTAGTGACCGCTGGCGAGCAGTACTTC; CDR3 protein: CASSLVTAGEQYF
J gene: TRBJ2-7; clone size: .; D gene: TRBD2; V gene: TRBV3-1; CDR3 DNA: TGTGCCAGCAGCGCGGGACTAGCAGGATTAATGTACGAGCAGTACTTC; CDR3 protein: CASSAGLAGLMYEQYF
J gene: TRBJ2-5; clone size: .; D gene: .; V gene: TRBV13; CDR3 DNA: TGTGCCAGCAGCCCAAGGGACCACCGGAGAGAGACCCAGTACTTC; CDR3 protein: CASSPRDHRRETQYF
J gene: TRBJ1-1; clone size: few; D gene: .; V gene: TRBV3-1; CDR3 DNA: TGTGCCAGCAGCCTCTTATCAGTTAACACTGAAGCTTTCTTT; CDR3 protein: CASSLLSVNTEAFF
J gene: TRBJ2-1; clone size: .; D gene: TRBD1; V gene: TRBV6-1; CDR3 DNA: TGTGCCGCGGGGAGGTCACAGGGGGGATACAATGAGCAGTTCTTC; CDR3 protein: CAAGRSQGGYNEQFF
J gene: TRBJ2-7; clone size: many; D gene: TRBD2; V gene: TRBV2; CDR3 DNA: TGTGCCAGCAGTGATAACCCGGGGGGTGGTTACGAGCAGTACTTC; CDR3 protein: CASSDNPGGGYEQYF
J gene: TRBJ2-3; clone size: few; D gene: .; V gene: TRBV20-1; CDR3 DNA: TGCAGTGCAGCCTACCCTTGGGCCACAGATACGCAGTATTTT; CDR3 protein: CSAAYPWATDTQYF
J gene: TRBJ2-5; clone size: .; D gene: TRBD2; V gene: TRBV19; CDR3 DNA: TGTGCCAGTAGCCGAGGGACTAGCGGGAGGATAGAGACCCAGTACTTC; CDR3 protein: CASSRGTSGRIETQYF
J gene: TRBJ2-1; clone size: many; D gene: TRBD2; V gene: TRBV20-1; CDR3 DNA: TGCAGTGCTAGTAGCGGGTCCAGCTCCTACAATGAGCAGTTCTTC; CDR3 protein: CSASSGSSSYNEQFF
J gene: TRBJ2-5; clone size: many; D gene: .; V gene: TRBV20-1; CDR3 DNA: TGCAGTGCTGGCCCGACAGTACGGCAAGAGACCCAGTACTTC; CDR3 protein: CSAGPTVRQETQYF
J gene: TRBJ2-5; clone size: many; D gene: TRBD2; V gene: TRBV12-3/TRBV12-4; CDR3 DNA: TGTGCCAGCAGCCCCAGGGCCGGGGGGGAGACCCAGTACTTC; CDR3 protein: CASSPRAGGETQYF
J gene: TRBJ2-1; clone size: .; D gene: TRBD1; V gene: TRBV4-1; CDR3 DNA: TGCGCCAGCAGCCAGGACAGGGAGGCCTACAATGAGCAGTTCTTC; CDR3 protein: CASSQDREAYNEQFF
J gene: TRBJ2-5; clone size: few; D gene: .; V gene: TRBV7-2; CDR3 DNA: TGTGCCAGCAGCTTAGGGAGCAGGCGGGAGACCCAGTACTTC; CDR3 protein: CASSLGSRRETQYF
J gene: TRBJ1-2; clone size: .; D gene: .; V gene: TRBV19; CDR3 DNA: TGTGCCAGTAGCTCTACGAGGGGCGGCGGCTACACCTTC; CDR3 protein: CASSSTRGGGYTF
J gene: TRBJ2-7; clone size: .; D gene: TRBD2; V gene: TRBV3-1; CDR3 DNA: TGTGCCAGCAGCCCCCAGACTAGCGGGAGACCCTACGAGCAGTACTTC; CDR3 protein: CASSPQTSGRPYEQYF
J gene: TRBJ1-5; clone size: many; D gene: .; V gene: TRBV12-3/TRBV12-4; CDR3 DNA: TGTGCCAGCAGTCATCCGGGGGGGACGGGTCAGCCCCAGCATTTT; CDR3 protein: CASSHPGGTGQPQHF
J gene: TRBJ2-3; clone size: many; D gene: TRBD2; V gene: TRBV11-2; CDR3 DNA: TGTGCCAGCAGGGGGAGGGGGACTAGCACCACAGATACGCAGTATTTT; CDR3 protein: CASRGRGTSTTDTQYF
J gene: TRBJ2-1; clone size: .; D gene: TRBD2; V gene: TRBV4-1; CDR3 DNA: TGCGCCAGCAGCCCCCGACTAGCGGGGGGGCCGAGCTCCTACAATGAGCAGTTCTTC; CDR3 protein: CASSPRLAGGPSSYNEQFF
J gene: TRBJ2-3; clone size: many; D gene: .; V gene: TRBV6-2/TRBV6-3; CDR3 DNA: TGTGCCAACAGACTAAGGACAGTCACAGATACGCAGTATTTT; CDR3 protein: CANRLRTVTDTQYF
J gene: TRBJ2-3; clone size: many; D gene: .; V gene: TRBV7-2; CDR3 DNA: TGTGCCAGCAGCCTTATGTGGGGCACAGATACGCAGTATTTT; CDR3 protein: CASSLMWGTDTQYF
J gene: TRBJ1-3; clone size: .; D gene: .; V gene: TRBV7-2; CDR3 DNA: TGTGCCAGCGGGCGTGGTACAGGTTCGGACACCATATATTTT; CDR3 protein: CASGRGTGSDTIYF
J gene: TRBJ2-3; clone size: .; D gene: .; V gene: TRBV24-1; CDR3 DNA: TGTGCCACCTCGTGGGGCGCCACAGATACGCAGTATTTT; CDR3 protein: CATSWGATDTQYF
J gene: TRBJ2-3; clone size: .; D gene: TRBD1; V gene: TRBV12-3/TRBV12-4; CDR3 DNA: TGTGCCAGCAGGGACCCGGGACAGACAACAGATACGCAGTATTTT; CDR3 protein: CASRDPGQTTDTQYF
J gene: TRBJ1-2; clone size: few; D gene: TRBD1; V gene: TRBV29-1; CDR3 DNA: TGCAGCGTTGATCGCTGGGACAGGGGGCGAAGTAACTATGGCTACACCTTC; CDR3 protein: CSVDRWDRGRSNYGYTF
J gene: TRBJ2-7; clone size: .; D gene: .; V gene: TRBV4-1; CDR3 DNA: TGCGCCAGCAGCCAGTACAGGGAGAGCTCCTACGAGCAGTACTTC; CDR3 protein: CASSQYRESSYEQYF
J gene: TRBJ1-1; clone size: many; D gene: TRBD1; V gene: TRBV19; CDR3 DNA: TGTGCCACCCACCCAGGACAGGGAAGAACTGAAGCTTTCTTT; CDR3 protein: CATHPGQGRTEAFF
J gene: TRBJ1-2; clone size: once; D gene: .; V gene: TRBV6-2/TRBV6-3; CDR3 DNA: TGTGCCAGCAGTTACTCCCGGGCCGCCGAAATCTATGGCTACACCTTC; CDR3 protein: CASSYSRAAEIYGYTF
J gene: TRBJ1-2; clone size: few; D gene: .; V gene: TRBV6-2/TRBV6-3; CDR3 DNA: TGTGCCAGCAAACCACAGAAGTTCTATGGCTACACCTTC; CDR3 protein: CASKPQKFYGYTF
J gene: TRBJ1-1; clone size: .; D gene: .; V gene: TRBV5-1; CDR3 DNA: TGCGCCAGCAGCTTGAAGGGACCGACGGACACTGAAGCTTTCTTT; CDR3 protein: CASSLKGPTDTEAFF
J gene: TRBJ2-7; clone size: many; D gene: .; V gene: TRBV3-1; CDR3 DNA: TGTGCCAGCAGCGCCTCGGGCAGGTCTTCCGAGCAGTACTTC; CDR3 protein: CASSASGRSSEQYF
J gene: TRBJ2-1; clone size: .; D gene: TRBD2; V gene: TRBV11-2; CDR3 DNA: TGTGCCAGCAGCTTAACGGGAGGATGGTTCTTC; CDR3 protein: CASSLTGGWFF
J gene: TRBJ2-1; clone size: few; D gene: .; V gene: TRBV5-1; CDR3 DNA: TGCGCCAGCAGCTTGGGGGGGACGCTGTCCTACAATGAGCAGTTCTTC; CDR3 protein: CASSLGGTLSYNEQFF
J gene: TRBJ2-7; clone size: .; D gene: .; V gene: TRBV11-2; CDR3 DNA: TGTGCCAGCAGCTCCACCAAACAGGGTCTCGAGCAGTACTTC; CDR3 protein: CASSSTKQGLEQYF
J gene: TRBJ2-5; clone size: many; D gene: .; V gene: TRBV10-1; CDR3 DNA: TGCGCCAGCAGTGAATCGGCCGGGGAGACCCAGTACTTC; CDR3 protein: CASSESAGETQYF
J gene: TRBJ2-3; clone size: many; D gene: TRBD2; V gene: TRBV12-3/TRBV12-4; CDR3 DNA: TGTGCCAGCAGCCCCCGGCCCCTAACTAGCGCCGGTACAGATACGCAGTATTTT; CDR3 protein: CASSPRPLTSAGTDTQYF
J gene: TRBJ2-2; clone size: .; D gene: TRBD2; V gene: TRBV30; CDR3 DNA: TGTGCCTGGGAGGCGGGAGTGGGCACCGGGGAGCTGTTTTTT; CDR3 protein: CAWEAGVGTGELFF
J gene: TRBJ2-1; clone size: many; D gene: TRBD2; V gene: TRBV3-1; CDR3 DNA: TGTGCCAGCAGCCAAGGACTAGCCAATGAGCAGTTCTTC; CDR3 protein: CASSQGLANEQFF
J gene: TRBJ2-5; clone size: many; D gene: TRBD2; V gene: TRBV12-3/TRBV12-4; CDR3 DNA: TGTGCCAGCAGTTTATCCAGCGGGGGGGACCAAGAGACCCAGTACTTC; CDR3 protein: CASSLSSGGDQETQYF
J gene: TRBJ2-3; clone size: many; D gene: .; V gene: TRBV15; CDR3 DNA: TGTGCCACCAGCAGATCCCGGGGGGCCACAGATACGCAGTATTTT; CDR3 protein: CATSRSRGATDTQYF